These 28 T cell receptor beta chains were all obtained from the same sample, sequenced in a study of T cell responses to AZD1222 COVID-19 vaccine. Sequencing used immunoSEQ multiplex PCR; TCRdb keeps in-frame clones, though not all of them. The table lists around 100,000 clones, about 87% of them singletons. The sample consisted of peripheral blood, taken on day 0 of AZD1222 vaccination. The receptors stem from an adult in good health.

A note on this clone: This sample also contains other DNA sequences that code for the same CDR3. The chain links TRBV7-3 to TRBJ2-2, with TRBD2 matching over 8 bases. J was trimmed by 0 bases and V by 2 bases; bases with no gene match: 2. Germline V gene lookup returns CDR1 SGHTA and CDR2 FQGTGA. CDR3 length: 16 amino acids. The CDR3 sequence: CASSLRAGANTGELFF. In DNA form, the CDR3 reads TGTGCCAGCAGCTTACGAGCGGGAGCGAACACCGGGGAGCTGTTTTTT.

On this clone: With a much larger clone just one base away, this may be a read error. The genes are TRBV6-6 and TRBJ1-1; no definite D call. The CDR3 is 13 amino acids. V was shortened by 2 bases and J by 1 base, with 5 bases between the two germline ends. Germline CDR1 and CDR2: MNHNY and SVGAGI (reference sequence). CDR3 nucleotide sequence: TGTGCCAGCAGTTACAATGAGAACACTGAAGCTTTCTTT. Encoded protein: CASSYNENTEAFF.

The chain couples TRBV7-2 to TRBJ2-4; weak D call: TRBD1 (8 bases). This CDR3 spans 18 amino acids. Germline values: CDR1 SGHTA, CDR2 FQGNSA. The germline V and J ends were trimmed by 3 bases and 6 bases, with 24 bases remaining between them. The CDR3 reads CASSFGPNRGGTGNIQYF. In nucleotides, the CDR3 is TGTGCCAGCAGCTTTGGACCGAACAGGGGGGGGACAGGAAACATTCAGTACTTC.

This clone has just one count. The gene calls are TRBV5-5 and TRBJ1-3; TRBD1 is a possible D gene (5 bases). Germline-derived CDR1 and CDR2 are SGHKS and YYEKEE (reference sequence). Trimming took off 4 bases at V and 0 bases at J, with 26 bases between the two ends. The length of the CDR3 is 20 residues. The DNA for the CDR3 is TGTGCCAGCAGCGGAATGGGACGGGGATTTTGGGGGTTCTCTGGAAACACCATATATTTT. Protein: CASSGMGRGFWGFSGNTIYF. The full variable domain, in which reference TRBV5-5 and TRBJ1-3 provide the parts outside the CDR3, is DAGVTQSPTHLIKTRGQQVTLRCSPISGHKSVSWYQQVLGQGPQFIFQYYEKEERGRGNFPDRFSARQFPNYSSELNVNALLLGDSALYLCASSGMGRGFWGFSGNTIYFGEGSWLTVV.

The chain combines TRBV10-3 with TRBJ2-2; TRBD2 matches at 10 bases. Germline V gene sequence: CDR1 ENHRY, CDR2 SYGVKD. This CDR3 is 12 amino acids long. Losses at the gene ends were 11 bases for V and 7 bases for J; bases not matched to a gene: 4. The CDR3 nucleotides read TGTGCCTCCCGGACTAGCGGCGGGGAGCTGTTTTTT. This codes for CASRTSGGELFF.

This chain joins TRBV5-5 and TRBJ2-7; D possibly corresponds to TRBD2 (6 bases). With 7 bases removed from V and 7 bases from J, the gap between germline ends came to 24 bases. The CDR3 has 15 amino acids. Germline V gives CDR1 SGHKS, CDR2 YYEKEE (reference sequence). Here the CDR3 reads CASSPPGVEGTEQYF. CDR3 sequence (DNA): TGTGCCAGCTCCCCCCCGGGGGTGGAGGGAACAGAGCAGTACTTC.

The J gene is TRBJ2-1, the V gene TRBV28, with D possibly being TRBD1 (6 bases). The V gene lost 5 bases and the J gene lost 6 bases, with 14 bases spanning the gap. This CDR3 contains 14 residues. Looked up from germline, CDR1 is MDHEN and CDR2 is SYDVKM. The CDR3 loop is CASSAQGPLNEQFF. The CDR3 DNA reads as TGTGCCAGCAGTGCTCAGGGGCCCCTCAATGAGCAGTTCTTC.

This sequence joins TRBV5-6 and TRBJ2-2; tentatively, D is TRBD2 (5 bases). The CDR3 loop spans 12 amino acids. CDR1 and CDR2 from the germline V gene are SGHDT and YYEEEE. V lost 7 bases and J lost 4, with 8 bases in between. The CDR3 region has the DNA TGTGCCAGCCGGGATCCCACCGGGGAGCTGTTTTTT. Translation: CASRDPTGELFF.

This clone was observed a single time. This rearrangement joins TRBV18 to TRBJ2-6; 12 nucleotides line up with TRBD1. Per germline, CDR1 KGHSH and CDR2 LQKENI. The CDR3 consists of 18 residues. J gave up 2 bases and V 3 bases, and 5 bases lay outside the gene matches. The DNA of the CDR3 is TGTGCCAGCTCACCCCCGGGGACAGGGGGCGCTGGGGCCAACGTCCTGACTTTC. As protein: CASSPPGTGGAGANVLTF.

This clone was seen a few times. The chain combines TRBV7-2 with TRBJ1-1, with TRBD1 matching over 10 bases. Germline lookup yields CDR1 SGHTA and CDR2 FQGNSA. This CDR3 is 15 amino acids long. Trimming took 5 bases from V and 5 from J; bases not matched to a gene: 8. In DNA form, the CDR3 reads TGTGCCAGCAGCCTGAGACAGGGGGCGAGGACTGAAGCTTTCTTT. Amino acid sequence: CASSLRQGARTEAFF. Full variable domain (missing parts from reference TRBV7-2 and TRBJ1-1): GAGVSQSPSNKVTEKGKDVELRCDPISGHTALYWYRQSLGQGLEFLIYFQGNSAPDKSGLPSDRFSAERTGGSVSTLTIQRTQQEDSAVYLCASSLRQGARTEAFFGQGTRLTVV.

The J gene is TRBJ1-1, the V gene TRBV12-3 or TRBV12-4; D is ambiguous. The CDR3 loop spans 11 amino acids. The V end was cut by 7 bases, the J end by 6 bases, with 9 bases between. The CDR3 region is CASTYSAEAFF. The DNA for the CDR3 is TGTGCCAGCACCTACTCCGCTGAAGCTTTCTTT.

This sequence joins TRBV19 and TRBJ2-7, with 12 bases aligning to TRBD2. With V trimmed by 4 bases and J by 7 bases, 11 bases remained unmatched. Germline-derived CDR1 and CDR2 are LNHDA and SQIVND (reference sequence). This CDR3 comprises 16 residues. The CDR3 region is CASSTNLAGGVREQYF. CDR3 bases: TGTGCCAGTAGTACAAATCTAGCGGGAGGGGTCCGGGAGCAGTACTTC.

The chain uses TRBV6-5 and TRBJ2-5; TRBD1 aligns across 8 bases. The CDR3 sequence is 14 residues long. Trimming took 7 bases from V and 3 from J; bases not matched to a gene: 7. Per germline, CDR1 MNHEY and CDR2 SVGAGI. For the CDR3, the DNA is TGTGCCAGCACTCTGGGACAGGCAAAAGAGACCCAGTACTTC. Protein: CASTLGQAKETQYF.

This chain joins TRBV16 and TRBJ2-4, with 8 positions matching TRBD2. CDR3 length: 12 residues. The germline V gene has CDR1 KGHSY and CDR2 FQNENV. Unmatched junction bases numbered 8, after V lost 4 bases and J lost 15 bases. CDR3 in DNA: TGTGCCAGCAGCCGCGGTAGCGGGACCAGGTACTTC. Translation gives CASSRGSGTRYF.

This chain uses TRBV4-1 with TRBJ2-7; 8 bases fit TRBD1. There are 15 residues in the CDR3. J was trimmed by 7 bases and V by 1 base; bases with no gene match: 9. Germline-derived CDR1 and CDR2 are MGHRA and YSYEKL. For the CDR3, the DNA is TGCGCCAGCAGCCAAGTGCAGGGGGCGATTTCGGAGCAGTACTTC. It yields the protein CASSQVQGAISEQYF.

The chain has TRBV3-1 (or the pseudogene TRBV3-2) and TRBJ2-2; 7 bases are shared with TRBD1. V lost 6 bases, J lost 2 bases, and 12 bases stayed unmatched. Germline values: CDR1 LGHDT, CDR2 YNNKEL (reference sequence). The length of the CDR3 is 17 residues. The CDR3 nucleotides are TGTGCCAGCAGGAGCGTTGGGGGACAGAGTAACACCGGGGAGCTGTTTTTT. Its translation: CASRSVGGQSNTGELFF.

In this sample, this clone turned up once. The J gene is TRBJ2-7, the V gene TRBV3-1 (or the pseudogene TRBV3-2), with 8 bases matching TRBD2. V lost 0 bases to trimming and J lost 5 bases; unmatched junction nucleotides: 12. Looked up from germline, CDR1 is LGHDT and CDR2 is YNNKEL (reference sequence). There are 17 residues in the CDR3. The CDR3 reads CASSQERAGTRRHEQYF. CDR3 bases: TGTGCCAGCAGCCAAGAAAGGGCGGGGACTAGACGCCACGAGCAGTACTTC.

V usage is TRBV6-6 and J usage is TRBJ1-5; the D is unclear. The V and J ends lost 4 bases and 7 bases respectively, with 8 bases between them. Germline-derived CDR1 and CDR2 are MNHNY and SVGAGI (reference sequence). The CDR3 is made up of 12 amino acids. CDR3 sequence (DNA): TGTGCCAGCAGTTTAGGGTTGCAGCCCCAGCATTTT. This gives the protein CASSLGLQPQHF.

The J gene is TRBJ2-5, the V gene TRBV7-2; D not certain. The CDR3 length is 14 residues. V lost 0 bases, J lost 0 bases, and 5 bases lay in between. Germline lookup yields CDR1 SGHTA and CDR2 FQGNSA. As DNA, the CDR3 is TGTGCCAGCAGCTTAGCGGATCACCAAGAGACCCAGTACTTC. Residues: CASSLADHQETQYF.

The rearrangement joins TRBV27 to TRBJ1-2; D is ambiguous. There are 13 residues in the CDR3. V lost 5 bases to trimming and J lost 7 bases, with 14 bases between them. The germline CDR1 and CDR2 sequences are MNHEY and SMNVEV (reference sequence). CDR3 in DNA: TGTGCCAGCAGTCCACAACCCGCTGGTGGCTACACCTTC. Translation: CASSPQPAGGYTF.

This clone turned up a few times. This sequence joins TRBV6-2 or TRBV6-3 and TRBJ1-2; D might be TRBD1 (6 bases). Germline V gives CDR1 MNHEY, CDR2 SVGEGT. The CDR3 has 15 residues. The V gene lost 0 bases and the J gene lost 2 bases, with 10 bases spanning the gap. This chain's CDR3 is CASSYSGTGNYGYTF. The CDR3 DNA sequence: TGTGCCAGCAGTTACTCGGGTACAGGGAACTATGGCTACACCTTC.

The genes are TRBV7-9 and TRBJ1-6; D remains ambiguous. The germline gives CDR1 SEHNR, CDR2 FQNEAQ (reference sequence). The CDR3 is 13 amino acids. Trimming pared 5 bases from V and 7 bases from J, leaving 9 bases between. The CDR3 DNA sequence: TGTGCCAGCAGCCAAACAGCGAATTCACCCCTCCACTTT. Its protein is CASSQTANSPLHF.

The genes are TRBV19 and TRBJ1-5; no clear D gene. Per germline, CDR1 LNHDA and CDR2 SQIVND (reference sequence). V was trimmed by 0 bases and J by 5 bases, leaving 11 bases between them. The CDR3 spans 15 residues. The CDR3 loop reads CASSIEPLPHQPQHF. Here the CDR3 DNA reads TGTGCCAGTAGTATAGAACCTCTCCCCCATCAGCCCCAGCATTTT. Full variable domain (outside the CDR3, taken from reference TRBV19 and TRBJ1-5): DGGITQSPKYLFRKEGQNVTLSCEQNLNHDAMYWYRQDPGQGLRLIYYSQIVNDFQKGDIAEGYSVSREKKESFPLTVTSAQKNPTAFYLCASSIEPLPHQPQHFGDGTRLSIL.

V gene TRBV6-1 combines with J gene TRBJ1-4, with 8 bases that match TRBD1. The V and J ends lost 3 bases and 4 bases, in that order; junction bases with no gene match: 4. The CDR3 consists of 15 residues. Germline CDR1 and CDR2: MNHNS and SASEGT. The CDR3 bases are TGTGCCAGCAGTGAGCAGGGGGCGGGTAATGAAAAACTGTTTTTT. Its translation: CASSEQGAGNEKLFF.

This chain joins TRBV24-1 and TRBJ2-2; 7 bases agree with TRBD1. V was clipped by 3 bases and J by 11 bases; unmatched bases: 8. There are 14 residues in the CDR3. Germline V lookup: CDR1 KGHDR, CDR2 SFDVKD. The CDR3 spells CATSDPGTVGELFF. CDR3 DNA: TGTGCCACCAGTGATCCTGGGACAGTCGGAGAGCTGTTTTTT.

The chain employs TRBV6-1 and TRBJ1-6; possibly TRBD1 for D (5 bases). The V gene lost 1 base and the J gene lost 14 bases, with 21 bases spanning the gap. The CDR3 contains 16 residues. CDR1 and CDR2 (germline): MNHNS, SASEGT. CDR3 residues: CASSEGPLGEDRSLHF. The CDR3 DNA follows: TGTGCCAGCAGTGAAGGCCCCTTGGGGGAAGATCGCTCCCTCCACTTT.

The V gene is TRBV30, the J gene TRBJ1-5; 8 nucleotides agree with TRBD1. The junction had 6 bases not matched to a gene; V was cut back by 0 bases and J by 2 bases. The CDR3 runs to 16 residues. Germline V gene sequence: CDR1 GTSNPN, CDR2 SVGIG (reference sequence). The CDR3 bases are TGTGCCTGGAGTGTGAATTGGGGACAGGGCAATCAGCCCCAGCATTTT. It encodes CAWSVNWGQGNQPQHF.

This clone was observed a single time. This chain connects TRBV21-1 to TRBJ1-5. TRBV21-1 has pseudogene status. CDR3 size: 17 residues. The CDR3 DNA sequence: TGTGCCAGCAGCAAAGCGCCCGGGCCCCGTCTCTCCCAGCCCCAGCATTTT. It is translated as CASSKAPGPRLSQPQHF.